This TCR beta chain was sequenced in a study of T-cell reconstitution after alpha-beta-depleted transplantation in children. The germline gives CDR1 SGHDN, CDR2 FVKESK. The CDR3 is made up of 16 amino acids. V was shortened by 1 base and J by 1 base, with 13 bases between the two germline ends. For TCRbeta, the library was prepared with unique molecular identifiers. MiXCR, applied by TCRdb to the PCR reads, yields one record per CDR3 protein. This sample has around 380,000 distinct CDR3 sequences, with approximately 10% found just once. V is TRBV14 and J is TRBJ1-1, with a weak D call TRBD1 (6 bases). The input for sequencing was PBMCs from the stem cell graft donor, taken from the stem cell graft. The receptor was derived from a human donor who donated a stem cell graft to a child with acute myeloid leukemia. The CDR3, as DNA: TGTGCCAGCAGCCAAGTTTTGGGCAGGGGGAACACTGAAGCTTTCTTT. Its protein product is CASSQVLGRGNTEAFF.